This T cell receptor (beta chain) was captured in a study of OX40 agonist ivuxolimab in advanced cancers. Overall study: Treatment of patients was with ivuxolimab, an agonistic anti-OX40 (CD134) antibody. Partial response was recorded in three patients: one hepatocellular carcinoma and two cutaneous melanoma cases. Whole-study results and caveats: Nonresponders included some who also had low normalized T-cell clonal expansion. The 0.1-3.0 mg/kg partial responders had among the lowest clonal expansion.

Profiling relied on immunoSEQ multiplex PCR, and the TCRdb table lists in-frame clones only, not all of them. The sample holds roughly 90,000 clones, under 95% seen once. About this clone itself: Its matching antigen is unknown.

Deletions cut 4 bases from V and 9 bases from J, with 14 bases between. The CDR3 extends over 13 amino acids. In germline, CDR1 is SGDLS, CDR2 YYNGEE. Material: CD4+ or CD8+ T cells sorted from blood, obtained in a trial of the OX40 agonist ivuxolimab. This clonotype originated in an adult with an advanced solid tumor such as melanoma, head and neck, liver or kidney cancer. The chain is built from TRBV9 and TRBJ2-1; maybe TRBD1 (6 bases). CDR3: CASSSTGFSEQFF. The CDR3 DNA follows: TGTGCCAGCAGCTCTACAGGGTTCAGTGAGCAGTTCTTC.